Many counts were recorded for the clone carrying this T cell receptor (beta chain). Its antigen is unidentified. V lost 4 bases, J lost 1 base, and 7 bases stayed unmatched. The CDR3 is made up of 16 amino acids. Germline V gene lookup returns CDR1 LGHDT and CDR2 YNNKEL (reference sequence). This sample was taken from a study of CD8+CD57+ T cells in acquired aplastic anemia. Study findings and constraints: Overlapping CD8+ CDR3 repertoires of patients and controls contained around 30 shared sequences.

Researchers used genomic DNA as the template to profile TCR beta VDJ and CDR3. Each CDR3 protein gets one entry after TCRdb re-called the reads with MiXCR. In the table there are some 170,000 distinct CDR3 sequences, about 45% of which are singletons. Patients selected for sequencing had displayed CD8+CD57+ cell expansion by flow cytometry. The clonotype was recovered from a human donor with aplastic anemia. Sequencing was done on a sample of sorted CD4+, CD8+, or CD8+CD57+ T cells (not recorded which) from PBMCs. The rearrangement links TRBV3-1 to TRBJ2-3; 8 nucleotides align to TRBD2. The CDR3 nucleotides are TGTGCCAGCAGCCTACAGCGGGGGCTACGCACAGATACGCAGTATTTT. This translates into CASSLQRGLRTDTQYF.